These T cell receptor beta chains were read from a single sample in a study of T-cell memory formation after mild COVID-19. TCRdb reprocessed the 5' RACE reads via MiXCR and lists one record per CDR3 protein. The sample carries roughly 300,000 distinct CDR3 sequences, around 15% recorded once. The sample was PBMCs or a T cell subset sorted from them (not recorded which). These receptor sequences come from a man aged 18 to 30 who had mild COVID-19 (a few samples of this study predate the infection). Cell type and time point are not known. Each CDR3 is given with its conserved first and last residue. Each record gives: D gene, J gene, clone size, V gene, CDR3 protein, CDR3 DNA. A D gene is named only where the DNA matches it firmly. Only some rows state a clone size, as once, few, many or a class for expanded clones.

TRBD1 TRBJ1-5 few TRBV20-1 CSARRTGDRGNSNQPQHF TGCAGTGCTAGACGTACAGGGGACAGGGGGAATAGCAATCAGCCCCAGCATTTT
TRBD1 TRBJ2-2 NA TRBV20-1 CSAGQGTTGELFF TGCAGTGCTGGACAGGGGACCACCGGGGAGCTGTTTTTT
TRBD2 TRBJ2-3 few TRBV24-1 CATSDSSGGSSTDTQYF TGTGCCACCAGTGATTCTAGCGGGGGCTCTAGCACAGATACGCAGTATTTT
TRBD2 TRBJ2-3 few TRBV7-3 CASSLFSLAGTDTQYF TGTGCCAGCAGCTTATTTTCCCTAGCGGGGACAGATACGCAGTATTTT
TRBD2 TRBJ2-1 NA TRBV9 CASSVVGTSAEQFF TGTGCCAGCAGCGTAGTCGGGACTAGCGCTGAGCAGTTCTTC
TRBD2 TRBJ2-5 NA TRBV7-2 CASSFYSGGIQTQYF TGTGCCAGCAGCTTCTATAGCGGGGGGATCCAGACCCAGTACTTC
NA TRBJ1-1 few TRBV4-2 CASSRVQRTEAFF TGTGCCAGCAGCAGGGTTCAGCGAACTGAAGCTTTCTTT
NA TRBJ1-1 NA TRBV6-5 CASSYSVLGNTEAFF TGTGCCAGCAGTTACTCGGTTTTAGGGAACACTGAAGCTTTCTTT
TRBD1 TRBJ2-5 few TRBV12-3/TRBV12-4 CASSLEGWQGAGETQYF TGTGCCAGCAGTCTTGAAGGATGGCAGGGGGCGGGAGAGACCCAGTACTTC
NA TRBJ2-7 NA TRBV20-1 CSARSLNEQYF TGCAGTGCTAGATCGTTGAACGAGCAGTACTTC
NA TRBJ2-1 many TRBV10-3 CAISESSGLPFSDEQFF TGTGCCATCAGTGAGTCCAGTGGACTCCCATTTTCGGATGAGCAGTTCTTC
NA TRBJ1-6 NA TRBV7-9 CASSYRTGDSPLHF TGTGCCAGCAGCTACCGGACGGGGGACTCACCCCTCCACTTT
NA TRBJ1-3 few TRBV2 CASGLGTSGNTIYF TGTGCCAGCGGCCTGGGAACCTCTGGAAACACCATATATTTT
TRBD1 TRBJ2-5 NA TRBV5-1 CASGLRDREETQYF TGCGCCAGCGGTCTCCGGGACAGGGAAGAGACCCAGTACTTC
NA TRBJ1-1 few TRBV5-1 CASSPGGQGRNTEAFF TGCGCCAGCAGCCCCGGGGGGCAGGGGCGGAACACTGAAGCTTTCTTT
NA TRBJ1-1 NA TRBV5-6 CASSWGGPTEAFF TGTGCCAGCAGCTGGGGAGGGCCGACTGAAGCTTTCTTT
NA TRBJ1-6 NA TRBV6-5 CASSFSYNSPLHF TGTGCCAGTTCCTTCTCCTATAATTCACCCCTCCACTTT
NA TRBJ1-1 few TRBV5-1 CASTSRRGVTEAFF TGCGCCAGCACAAGCCGCCGGGGGGTAACTGAAGCTTTCTTT
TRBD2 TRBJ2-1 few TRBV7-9 CASSYGLAGGMYNEQFF TGTGCCAGCAGCTATGGACTAGCGGGGGGGATGTACAATGAGCAGTTCTTC
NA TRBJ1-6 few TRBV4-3 CASSQEVGAYNSPLHF TGCGCCAGCAGCCAAGAGGTTGGGGCCTATAATTCACCCCTCCACTTT
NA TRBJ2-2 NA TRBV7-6 CASSLARTTFGELFF TGTGCCAGCAGCTTAGCTAGGACTACCTTCGGGGAGCTGTTTTTT
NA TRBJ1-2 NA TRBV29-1 CSVEGGSGYTF TGCAGCGTTGAGGGAGGGTCTGGCTACACCTTC
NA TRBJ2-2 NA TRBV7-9 CASSLQGSSGELFF TGTGCCAGCAGCTTGCAAGGGTCTTCCGGGGAGCTGTTTTTT
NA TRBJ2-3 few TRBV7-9 CASSSESWSDTQYF TGTGCCAGCAGCTCAGAATCTTGGTCCGATACGCAGTATTTT
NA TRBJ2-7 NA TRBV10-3 CAISDQGRVGYEQYF TGTGCCATCAGTGATCAGGGCAGGGTGGGCTACGAGCAGTACTTC
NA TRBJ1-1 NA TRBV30 CAWDLRMDTEAFF TGTGCCTGGGACCTCAGAATGGACACTGAAGCTTTCTTT
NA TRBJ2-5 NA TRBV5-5 CASSLNILGGGQETQYF TGTGCCAGCAGCTTAAACATCCTTGGAGGAGGGCAAGAGACCCAGTACTTC
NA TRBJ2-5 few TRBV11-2 CASSRGRGLRETQYF TGTGCCAGCAGCCGCGGACGGGGCCTGCGAGAGACCCAGTACTTC
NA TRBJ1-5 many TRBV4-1 CASSQEEWGLPNQPQHF TGCGCCAGCAGCCAAGAGGAATGGGGACTTCCCAATCAGCCCCAGCATTTT